These 11 T cell receptor beta chains share one sample of origin, sequenced in a study of control samples from healthy donors and cancer patients. Assay used: immunoSEQ multiplex PCR; TCRdb lists only in-frame clones, some missing. The table has fewer than 90,000 clones, roughly 92% seen once. Input material: blood. All receptors derive from a woman aged 40 to 50 in good health.

This chain links TRBV19 with TRBJ2-7, with D possibly called TRBD1 or TRBD2 (5 bases each). Trimming shortened V by 3 bases and J by 1 base, and 13 bases separated the two germline ends. The CDR3 is 15 amino acids. Per germline, CDR1 LNHDA and CDR2 SQIVND (reference sequence). The CDR3 bases are TGTGCCAGTAGTATGGGACCGCCCATTTCCTACGAGCAGTACTTC. As protein: CASSMGPPISYEQYF.

V gene TRBV19 combines with J gene TRBJ2-5; 8 bases agree with TRBD1. This CDR3 region has 17 residues. After removal of 3 bases from V and 3 bases from J, the junction contained 12 bases not matched to a gene. The V gene's germline CDR1 is LNHDA and CDR2 SQIVND (reference sequence). CDR3 coding DNA: TGTGCCAGTAGTATCCCCCCGAGGACAGGGTACAAAGAGACCCAGTACTTC. Its protein product is CASSIPPRTGYKETQYF.

The sample holds one count of this clone. The rearrangement uses TRBV27 and TRBJ1-1; maybe TRBD1 (5 bases). The CDR3 is made up of 15 amino acids. Trimming cost V 0 bases and J 1 base, with 9 bases left between them. The germline gives CDR1 MNHEY, CDR2 SMNVEV (reference sequence). Written as DNA, the CDR3 is TGTGCCAGCAGTTTATCGATGGGACCGAACACTGAAGCTTTCTTT. Amino acids: CASSLSMGPNTEAFF.

The chain combines TRBV4-3 with TRBJ1-2, with D perhaps TRBD1 (6 bases). Trimming took 0 bases from V and 0 from J, leaving 8 bases between them. This CDR3 has 15 residues. Germline V gene sequence: CDR1 LGHNA, CDR2 YSLEER. The CDR3 loop is CASSQEGGANYGYTF. CDR3 nucleotide sequence: TGCGCCAGCAGCCAAGAAGGGGGTGCTAACTATGGCTACACCTTC.

This chain joins TRBV19 and TRBJ1-1, with D possibly matching TRBD1 (5 bases). The germline CDR1 and CDR2 sequences are LNHDA and SQIVND (reference sequence). This CDR3 contains 15 residues. V was clipped by 2 bases and J by 1 base, with 11 bases between them. For the CDR3, the DNA is TGTGCCAGTAGTATACCCGGGACGCCGAACACTGAAGCTTTCTTT. It encodes CASSIPGTPNTEAFF.

This chain uses TRBV18 with TRBJ1-4; D ambiguous. CDR3 size: 17 residues. V was pared by 3 bases and J by 0 bases, with 14 bases between. Germline CDR1 reads KGHSH; CDR2 reads LQKENI. The CDR3 region is CASSPNRIGATNEKLFF. DNA of the CDR3: TGTGCCAGCTCACCGAACCGGATCGGGGCAACTAATGAAAAACTGTTTTTT.

The CDR3 DNA follows: TGTGCCAGCAGACCCGGGGTATCACCACACACAGATACGCAGTATTTT. Its translation: CASRPGVSPHTDTQYF. The V and J genes are TRBV5-4 and TRBJ2-3, with D maybe TRBD2 (5 bases). This CDR3 contains 16 residues. V dropped 5 bases and J dropped 2 bases, with 18 bases sitting between them. Germline loops: CDR1 SGHNT, CDR2 YYREEE (reference sequence).

The rearrangement links TRBV4-2 to TRBJ2-3; TRBD2 aligns across 8 bases. V dropped 1 base and J dropped 0; count of bases not matched to a gene: 9. This CDR3 spans 18 amino acids. Germline lookup yields CDR1 LGHNA and CDR2 YNFKEQ. The CDR3 sequence is CASSQVGAGDLSTDTQYF. Written as DNA, the CDR3 is TGTGCCAGCAGCCAAGTAGGAGCGGGGGATCTAAGCACAGATACGCAGTATTTT.

This clone has just one count. The chain has TRBV7-2 and TRBJ1-5; D is possibly TRBD1 (6 bases). The V end was cut by 5 bases, the J end by 4 bases, with 15 bases between. Germline V lookup: CDR1 SGHTA, CDR2 FQGNSA. The CDR3 has 15 residues. CDR3 residues: CASSIGTFSNQPQHF. DNA of the CDR3: TGTGCCAGCAGCATCGGGACATTTTCAAATCAGCCCCAGCATTTT.

The V call is TRBV30, the J call TRBJ2-2; D is unresolved. CDR3 length equals 13 residues. V lost 0 bases, J lost 10 bases, and 12 bases lay in between. Germline V gives CDR1 GTSNPN, CDR2 SVGIG (reference sequence). The CDR3 region has the DNA TGTGCCTGGAGTGTAGCAGGAATGGAGGAGCTGTTTTTT. Protein product: CAWSVAGMEELFF.

The chain is built from TRBV2 and TRBJ2-1; 15 bases match TRBD2. V trimming: 6 bases; J trimming: 1 base; junction bases outside the gene matches: 13. Germline V lookup: CDR1 SNHLY, CDR2 FYNNEI. The CDR3 is 20 amino acids. The CDR3 protein is CASRTPGTSGGSLSYNEQFF. As DNA, the CDR3 is TGTGCCAGCAGGACTCCCGGGACTAGCGGGGGGTCCTTATCCTACAATGAGCAGTTCTTC.